The 5 T cell receptor beta chains in this list originate from one sample, sequenced in a study of T cell changes during pregnancy in multiple sclerosis. Only in-frame clones appear in the TCRdb table, and some are missing; sequencing was by immunoSEQ multiplex PCR. The sample lists tens of thousands of clones; roughly nine tenths were seen once. The specimen comprised CD4+ T cells from peripheral blood mononuclear cells, sampled in the second trimester of pregnancy. These receptor sequences come from a female donor in good health, enrolled as a control in a pregnancy study.

J is TRBJ2-3 and V is TRBV21-1; the table's D gene call, TRBD2, was not cross checked with the DNA. TRBV21-1 is noted as a pseudogene. CDR3 length: 15 residues. Here the CDR3 reads CASSIVLAGGDTQYF. The CDR3 DNA is TGTGCCAGCAGCATTGTCCTAGCGGGGGGTGATACGCAGTATTTT.

J is TRBJ1-2 and V is TRBV7-9, with 7 nucleotides matching TRBD1. The germline V gene encodes CDR1 SEHNR and CDR2 FQNEAQ (reference sequence). This CDR3 has 14 residues. The J segment lost 2 bases and the V segment lost 5 bases, leaving 5 bases of the junction unmatched. The CDR3 bases are TGTGCCAGCAGCCTCAAGACAGGGAACTATGGCTACACCTTC. Translation gives CASSLKTGNYGYTF.

The rearrangement joins TRBV5-6 to TRBJ1-5; maybe TRBD1 (5 bases). The germline V gene has CDR1 SGHDT and CDR2 YYEEEE. V lost 3 bases and J 2 bases, leaving 15 bases between the germline ends. The CDR3 runs 16 residues. This chain's CDR3 is CASSSRGMVRNQPQHF. CDR3 sequence (DNA): TGTGCCAGCAGCTCCCGGGGGATGGTACGCAATCAGCCCCAGCATTTT.

This clone has just one count. The chain links TRBV5-4 to TRBJ2-7, with 8 bases lining up with TRBD1. CDR1 SGHNT and CDR2 YYREEE come from the germline V gene (reference sequence). The CDR3 spans 15 residues. Trimming removed 4 bases from V and 3 bases from J; junction bases left unmatched: 9. Here the CDR3 reads CASSIGQGLSYEQYF. CDR3 coding DNA: TGTGCCAGCAGCATAGGACAGGGACTGAGCTACGAGCAGTACTTC.

This clone has just a few counts. This chain uses TRBV4-3 with TRBJ2-1; TRBD2 is a possible D gene (5 bases). The length of the CDR3 is 13 residues. The germline gives CDR1 LGHNA, CDR2 YSLEER. V lost 0 bases to trimming and J lost 13 bases, with 13 bases between them. CDR3 loop: CASSQDIRGLQFF. In DNA form, the CDR3 reads TGCGCCAGCAGCCAAGACATTAGAGGACTTCAGTTCTTC.